This TCR beta chain was obtained from a study of cytomegalovirus exposure and HLA in healthy donors. Study outcomes and limitations: The study put 150 or so TCR beta chains on its list as cytomegalovirus-associated. The authors later found TCR association rates varying by HLA locus, with DRB1 most and HLA-C fewest. Some segments of the V type, notably TRBV6-2 and TRBV6-3, were excluded as indistinguishable. In a later analysis, several top co-occurrence clusters appeared linked to parvovirus B19, influenza, CMV and Epstein-Barr virus.

Regarding this clone: As yet, its antigen is unknown.

The PCR had 60 Vbeta and 13 Jbeta primers. Generated by immunoSEQ multiplex PCR, the TCRdb table keeps only in-frame clones and is missing some. The table lists some 150,000 clones, about 86% of them singletons. V gave up 5 bases and J gave up 5 bases, with 12 bases separating them. Per germline, CDR1 MNHEY and CDR2 SVGAGI. This CDR3 has 14 amino acids. What was sequenced was PBMCs. The chain uses TRBV6-5 and TRBJ1-4, with a possible D match to TRBD1 (6 bases). The TCR comes from a woman aged 25 to 45 in good health and CMV-seronegative. CDR3 nucleotides: TGTGCCAGCAGTATTACGGGGGGCAATGAAAAACTGTTTTTT. Translating gives CASSITGGNEKLFF.